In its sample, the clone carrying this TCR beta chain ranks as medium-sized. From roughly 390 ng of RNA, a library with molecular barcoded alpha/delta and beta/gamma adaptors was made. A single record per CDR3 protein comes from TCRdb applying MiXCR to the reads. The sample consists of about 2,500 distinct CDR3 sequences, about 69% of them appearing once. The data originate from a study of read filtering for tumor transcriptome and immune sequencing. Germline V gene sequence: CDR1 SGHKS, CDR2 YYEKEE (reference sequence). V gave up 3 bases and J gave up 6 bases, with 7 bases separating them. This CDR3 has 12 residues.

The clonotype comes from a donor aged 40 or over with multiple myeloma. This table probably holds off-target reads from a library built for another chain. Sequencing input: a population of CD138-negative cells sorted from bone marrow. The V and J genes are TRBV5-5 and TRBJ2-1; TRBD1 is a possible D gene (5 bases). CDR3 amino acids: CASSSTGNEQFF. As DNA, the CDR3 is TGTGCCAGCAGCTCTACAGGCAATGAGCAGTTCTTC.